The following is a TCR beta chain sequence with its context. What it binds is unknown. The data stem from a study of identifying expanded T cells in peripheral blood. General observations from the study: Technical replicates showed around 1.2 changed clones; about 2 weeks about 16; four weeks 19. Across healthy donors, higher total template counts meant significantly greater roughly 2-week count variance.

This table comes from immunoSEQ multiplex PCR, and its TCRdb copy is limited to in-frame clones, with some not included. Among about 100,000 clones, approximately 88% were seen once, and the ten largest hold 5.5%. No infections or other immune events were documented during collection. The clonotype originates from a person between 18 and 70 years old in good health. Material: blood.

CDR3 region: CASSFRLAGVRFAYNEQFF. The CDR3 DNA reads TGTGCCAGTAGTTTTCGACTAGCGGGAGTGCGTTTTGCTTACAATGAGCAGTTCTTC. The V and J genes are TRBV19 and TRBJ2-1, with 12 bases matching TRBD2. The V gene end was trimmed by 5 bases and the J gene end by 4 bases; junction bases not matched to a gene: 15. The CDR3 has 19 amino acids. Per germline, CDR1 LNHDA and CDR2 SQIVND (reference sequence).